This T cell receptor beta chain was observed in a study of CD8+ T cells in alopecia areata. The germline V gene encodes CDR1 PRHDT and CDR2 FYEKMQ (reference sequence). The CDR3 extends over 15 amino acids. V lost 7 bases and J 9 bases, leaving 19 bases between the germline ends. Study-wide results and limits: Throughout tofacitinib, many expanded lesional clones continued to persist in scalp and blood. Expanded CD8+ clones among the top 100, as well as scalp clonality, were significantly decreased by tofacitinib.

A note on this clone: Its antigen is unknown.

After isolation, RNA underwent reverse transcription to generate cDNA as the sequencing template. The protocol was immunoSEQ multiplex PCR, while the TCRdb copy is restricted to in-frame clones and leaves out a portion. The repertoire holds some 180,000 clones, roughly 46% seen once, with roughly a tenth in the top ten. Treatment meaning: oral pan-JAK inhibitor, 5-10 mg twice daily. The chain combines TRBV13 with TRBJ1-6, with D hard to call. This sequence originates from a human donor with alopecia areata. Sequencing used CD8+ T cells sorted from blood, obtained around week 52, from a patient treated with tofacitinib. CDR3 loop: CASNLRMEPGSPLHF. CDR3 nucleotides: TGTGCCAGCAACCTTAGAATGGAGCCTGGTTCACCCCTCCACTTT.